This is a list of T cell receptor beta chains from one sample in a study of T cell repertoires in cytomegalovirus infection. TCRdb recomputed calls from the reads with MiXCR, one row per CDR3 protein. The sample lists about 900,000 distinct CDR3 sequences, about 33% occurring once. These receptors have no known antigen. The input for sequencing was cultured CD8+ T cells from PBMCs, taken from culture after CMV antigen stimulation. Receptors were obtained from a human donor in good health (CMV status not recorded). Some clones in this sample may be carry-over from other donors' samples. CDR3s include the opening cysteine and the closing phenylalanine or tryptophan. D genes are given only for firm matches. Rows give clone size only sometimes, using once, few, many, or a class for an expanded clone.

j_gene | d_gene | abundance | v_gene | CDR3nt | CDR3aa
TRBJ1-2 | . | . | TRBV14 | TGTGCCAGCAGCCAAGGCGGACAGAGCTATGGCTACACCTTC | CASSQGGQSYGYTF
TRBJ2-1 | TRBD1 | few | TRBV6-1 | TGTGCCAGCAGTGAACTCTACCTGGGGGACAGGGAGCAAGCTTCCTACAATGAGCAGTTCTTC | CASSELYLGDREQASYNEQFF
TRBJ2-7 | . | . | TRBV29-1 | TGCAGCGTTGTCCTGCGGAGTATCTACGAGCAGTACTTC | CSVVLRSIYEQYF
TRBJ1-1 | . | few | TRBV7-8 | TGTGCCAGCAGCGACGGGCCTCCCATGAACACTGAAGCTTTCTTT | CASSDGPPMNTEAFF
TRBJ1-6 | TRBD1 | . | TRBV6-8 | TGTGCCAGCAGTTACGGACAGGGGCCTAATTCACCCCTCCACTTT | CASSYGQGPNSPLHF
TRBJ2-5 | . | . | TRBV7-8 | TGTGCCAGCAGCTTATTATACGGGACCCAAGAGACCCAGTACTTC | CASSLLYGTQETQYF
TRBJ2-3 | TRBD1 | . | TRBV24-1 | TGTGCCACCAGTGATTTGGAGGGGGCTAGCACAGATACGCAGTATTTT | CATSDLEGASTDTQYF
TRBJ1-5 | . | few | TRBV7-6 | TGTGCCAGCAGCTTAGGACAGGCCAGGCAGCCCCAGCATTTT | CASSLGQARQPQHF
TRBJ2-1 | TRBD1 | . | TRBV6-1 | TGTGCCAGCAGTGTACGGGGGACAGGGCCCCTCAATGAGCAGTTCTTC | CASSVRGTGPLNEQFF
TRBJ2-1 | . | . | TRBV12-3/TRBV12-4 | TGTGCCAGCAGTCCCCAGCCCAGCCCGGGGGTGGATGAGCAGTTCTTC | CASSPQPSPGVDEQFF
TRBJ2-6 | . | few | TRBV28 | TGTGCCAGCAGTTTAGGCGGGGAGGTTGGGGCCAACGTCCTGACTTTC | CASSLGGEVGANVLTF
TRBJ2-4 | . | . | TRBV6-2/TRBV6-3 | TGTGCCAGCAGTTACGTACAGGGAGGCATTCAGTACTTC | CASSYVQGGIQYF
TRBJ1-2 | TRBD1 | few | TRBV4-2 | TGTGCCAGCAGCCAAGCCGGGACAGACTACACCTTC | CASSQAGTDYTF
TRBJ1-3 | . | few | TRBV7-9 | TGTGCCAGCAGCTTAGGGCGTGGGGAAATGGACACCATATATTTT | CASSLGRGEMDTIYF
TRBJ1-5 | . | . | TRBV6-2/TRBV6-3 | TGTGCCAGCAGGTCTACGCGACAGACCAATCAGCCCCAGCATTTT | CASRSTRQTNQPQHF
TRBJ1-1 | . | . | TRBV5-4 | TGTGCCAGCAGCAAAGCCGGGACGGGGAACACTGAAGCTTTCTTT | CASSKAGTGNTEAFF
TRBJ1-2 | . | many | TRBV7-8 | TGTGCCAGCAGCTTAGGTCGGCAGGGAGGAAATGGCTACACCTTC | CASSLGRQGGNGYTF
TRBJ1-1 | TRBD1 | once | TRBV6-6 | TGTGCCAGCAGTAACAGGGGGCGTTTGCACACTGAAGCTTTCTTT | CASSNRGRLHTEAFF
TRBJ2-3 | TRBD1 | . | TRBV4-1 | TGCGCCAGCAACACAGGGGGCAGCACAGATACGCAGTATTTT | CASNTGGSTDTQYF
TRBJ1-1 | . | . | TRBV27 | TGTGCCAGCAGTCTAGCCCCGGGATCGAACACTGAAGCTTTCTTT | CASSLAPGSNTEAFF
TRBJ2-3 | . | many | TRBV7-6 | TGTGCCAGCAGCTTAGCGGGCGAATTCACAGATACGCAGTATTTT | CASSLAGEFTDTQYF
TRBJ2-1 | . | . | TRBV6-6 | TGTGCCAGCAGTTACTCTTGGACAGAGCCTAATGAGCAGTTCTTC | CASSYSWTEPNEQFF
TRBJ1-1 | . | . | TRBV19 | TGTGCCAGCAACAAAGCTCACACTGAAGCTTTCTTT | CASNKAHTEAFF
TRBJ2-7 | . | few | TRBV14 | TGTGCCAGCAGCCAAGAGCCGGGGTACCGCTCCTACGAGCAGTACTTC | CASSQEPGYRSYEQYF
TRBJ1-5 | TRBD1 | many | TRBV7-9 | TGTGCCAGCAGCTTAGGGGGACAGGGGGGCAATCAGCCCCAGCATTTT | CASSLGGQGGNQPQHF
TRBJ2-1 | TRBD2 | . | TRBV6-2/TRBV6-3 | TGTGCCAGCAGTAGGGAGACGTGGCGGGGGGAATACAATGAGCAGTTCTTC | CASSRETWRGEYNEQFF
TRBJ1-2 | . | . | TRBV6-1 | TGTGCCAGCAGTATCTCGGTGGGGGGGCGAGAAGTCTTTGGCTACACCTTC | CASSISVGGREVFGYTF
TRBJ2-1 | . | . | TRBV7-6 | TGTGCCAGCAGCCTCCACAGGGCCTCCCACAATGAGCAGTTCTTC | CASSLHRASHNEQFF
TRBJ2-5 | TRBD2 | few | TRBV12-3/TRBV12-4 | TGTGCCAGCAGTTGGGGGGGACTAGCGGGGGGAAAACAAGAGACCCAGTACTTC | CASSWGGLAGGKQETQYF
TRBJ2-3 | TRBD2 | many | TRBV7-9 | TGTGCCAGCCCTTCCCAAACGACTAGCGGGGGAGATATTAGCACAGATACGCAGTATTTT | CASPSQTTSGGDISTDTQYF
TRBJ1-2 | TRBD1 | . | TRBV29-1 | TGCAGCGTTGTTCTGGACAGGCTCTATGGCTACACCTTC | CSVVLDRLYGYTF
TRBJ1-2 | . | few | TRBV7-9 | TGTGCCAGCACCCCCCTGCGGGGCCATGGCTACACCTTC | CASTPLRGHGYTF
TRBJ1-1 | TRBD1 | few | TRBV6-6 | TGTGCCAGCAGGGAGCATACTACCGGGACAGGGGGCTATCGGACTGAAGCTTTCTTT | CASREHTTGTGGYRTEAFF
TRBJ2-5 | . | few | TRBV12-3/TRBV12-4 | TGTGCCAGCAGGCACAGAACCGGGCTTCAAGAGACCCAGTACTTC | CASRHRTGLQETQYF
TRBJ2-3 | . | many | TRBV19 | TGTGCCAGTAGCATGGAGGGTGCTAGCACAGATACGCAGTATTTT | CASSMEGASTDTQYF
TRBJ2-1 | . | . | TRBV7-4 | TGTGCCAGCAGCCCAGGAGTAGGCTATGAGCAGTTCTTC | CASSPGVGYEQFF
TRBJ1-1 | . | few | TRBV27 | TGTGCCAGCAGTCGTACCCGGACCCTGAACACTGAAGCTTTCTTT | CASSRTRTLNTEAFF
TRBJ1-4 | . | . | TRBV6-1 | TGTGCCAGCAGTCCCACCGAGGGGACTAATGAAAAACTGTTTTTT | CASSPTEGTNEKLFF
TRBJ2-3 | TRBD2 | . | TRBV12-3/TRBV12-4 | TGTGTCAGCATTCACGAGATGGGACTAGCGTTCACAGATACGCAGTATTTT | CVSIHEMGLAFTDTQYF
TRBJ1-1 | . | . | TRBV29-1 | TGCAGCGTTGATTTTCAGGGGACAAGCACTGAAGCTTTCTTT | CSVDFQGTSTEAFF
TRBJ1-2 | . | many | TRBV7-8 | TGTGCCAGCAGCTTAGAAGGAGGGCCGTTCTATGGCTACACCTTC | CASSLEGGPFYGYTF
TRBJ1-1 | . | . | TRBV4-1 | TGCGCCAGCAGCGGCACCGGCCACATGGGAGCTGAAGCTTTCTTT | CASSGTGHMGAEAFF
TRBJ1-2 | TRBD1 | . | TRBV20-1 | TGCAGTGCTTATACCGGGACAGCCTATGGCTACACCTTC | CSAYTGTAYGYTF
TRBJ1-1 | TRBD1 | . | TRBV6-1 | TGTGCCAGCAGTGTTGGGGACAGGGCGTACACTGAAGCTTTCTTT | CASSVGDRAYTEAFF
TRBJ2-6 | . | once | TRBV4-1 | TGCGCCAGCAGCCAAGATGAAGTTAACGGGGCCAACGTCCTGACTTTC | CASSQDEVNGANVLTF
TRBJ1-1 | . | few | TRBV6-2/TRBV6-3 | TGTGCCGGCAGTTACGGGTCGAACACTGAAGCTTTCTTT | CAGSYGSNTEAFF
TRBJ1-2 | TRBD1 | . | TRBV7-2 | TGTGCCAGCAGTTACACGACAGGGGGCAACTATGGCTACACCTTC | CASSYTTGGNYGYTF
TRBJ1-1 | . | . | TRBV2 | TGTGCCAGCAGTCTGAGGGGGGGGCGCCCCGACACTGAAGCTTTCTTT | CASSLRGGRPDTEAFF
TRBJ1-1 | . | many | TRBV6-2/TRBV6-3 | TGTGCCAGCAGTTATGAGGCAGGAGGGTATGGCACTGAAGCTTTCTTT | CASSYEAGGYGTEAFF
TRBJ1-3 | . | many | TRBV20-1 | TGCAGTGCTAGACGGAGAATCTCTGGAAACACCATATATTTT | CSARRRISGNTIYF
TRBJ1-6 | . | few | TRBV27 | TGTGCCAGCACGGACCGTCGGAAAAATTCACCCCTCCACTTT | CASTDRRKNSPLHF
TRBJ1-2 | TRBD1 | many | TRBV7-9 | TGTGCCAGCAGAGCCGGGACAGGGGGCTCGAGCTATGGCTACACCTTC | CASRAGTGGSSYGYTF
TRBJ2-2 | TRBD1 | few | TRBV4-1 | TGCGCCAGCACTCAGGGGGATAGCACCGGGGAGCTGTTTTTT | CASTQGDSTGELFF